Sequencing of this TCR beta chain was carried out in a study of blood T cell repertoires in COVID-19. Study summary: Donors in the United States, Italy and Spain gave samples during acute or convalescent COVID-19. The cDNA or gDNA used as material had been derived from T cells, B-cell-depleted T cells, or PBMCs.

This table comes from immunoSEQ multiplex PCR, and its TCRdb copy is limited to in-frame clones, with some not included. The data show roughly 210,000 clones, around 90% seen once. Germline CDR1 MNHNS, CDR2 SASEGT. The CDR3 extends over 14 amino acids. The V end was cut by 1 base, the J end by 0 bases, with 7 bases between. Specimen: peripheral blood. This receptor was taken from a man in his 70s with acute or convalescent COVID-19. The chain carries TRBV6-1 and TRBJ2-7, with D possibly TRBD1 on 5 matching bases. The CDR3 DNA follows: TGTGCCAGCAGTGAAGGACAGATCTCCTACGAGCAGTACTTC. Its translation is CASSEGQISYEQYF.